Each of the 10 T cell receptor beta chains below was sequenced from the same sample in a study of CD8+ T cells in alopecia areata. Following extraction, RNA underwent reverse transcription to cDNA, which served as the sequencing template. Method: immunoSEQ multiplex PCR; TCRdb's copy keeps in-frame clones and lacks some. The sample has fewer than 200,000 clones, roughly 53% seen once. Treatment denoted: oral pan-JAK inhibitor, 5-10 mg twice daily. The sequences come from CD8+ T cells sorted from blood, collected at week 24, from a patient treated with tofacitinib. The origin of the receptors is a human donor with alopecia areata.

This rearrangement joins TRBV7-9 to TRBJ2-7; perhaps TRBD1 as D (6 bases). Between the trimmed V and J ends, which lost 5 bases and 2 bases, there was a span of 13 bases. The CDR3 contains 14 residues. The germline V gene has CDR1 SEHNR and CDR2 FQNEAQ (reference sequence). CDR3 sequence reads: CASSPRDKAYEQYF. The CDR3 coding sequence is TGTGCCAGCAGCCCCCGGGACAAAGCCTACGAGCAGTACTTC. Together with reference TRBV7-9 and TRBJ2-7, the CDR3 gives the full variable domain: DTGVSQNPRHKITKRGQNVTFRCDPISEHNRLYWYRQTLGQGPEFLTYFQNEAQLEKSRLLSDRFSAERPKGSFSTLEIQRTEQGDSAMYLCASSPRDKAYEQYFGPGTRLTVT.

V is TRBV5-6 and J is TRBJ1-4, with D perhaps matching TRBD1 (5 bases). Germline V gives CDR1 SGHDT, CDR2 YYEEEE. This CDR3 contains 14 residues. Between the trimmed V and J ends, which lost 3 bases and 7 bases, there was a span of 13 bases. The CDR3 DNA reads TGTGCCAGCAGCTCGCAGGGTTACAGTGAAAAACTGTTTTTT. It specifies CASSSQGYSEKLFF. Full variable domain (outside the CDR3, taken from reference TRBV5-6 and TRBJ1-4): DAGVTQSPTHLIKTRGQQVTLRCSPKSGHDTVSWYQQALGQGPQFIFQYYEEEERQRGNFPDRFSGHQFPNYSSELNVNALLLGDSALYLCASSSQGYSEKLFFGSGTQLSVL.

The chain recombines TRBV19 with TRBJ2-7; D ambiguous. V was clipped by 3 bases and J by 0 bases, with 9 bases between them. The CDR3 is 14 amino acids. Germline lookup yields CDR1 LNHDA and CDR2 SQIVND (reference sequence). The CDR3 loop is CASSIVRFSYEQYF. For the CDR3, the DNA is TGTGCCAGTAGTATCGTCAGGTTCTCCTACGAGCAGTACTTC.

The chain carries TRBV27 and TRBJ2-7; weak D call: TRBD1 (5 bases). With 3 bases removed from V and 4 bases from J, the gap between germline ends came to 13 bases. Germline loops: CDR1 MNHEY, CDR2 SMNVEV (reference sequence). This CDR3 spans 14 amino acids. CDR3 in amino acids: CASSLKSGWYEQYF. For the CDR3, the DNA is TGTGCCAGCAGTTTGAAGTCAGGGTGGTACGAGCAGTACTTC.

The chain has TRBV7-2 and TRBJ2-1; TRBD2 matches 7 bases. V was pared by 1 base and J by 5 bases, with 5 bases of the junction left unmatched. Looked up from germline, CDR1 is SGHTA and CDR2 is FQGNSA. The CDR3 covers 15 residues. CDR3 region: CASSLGAGVHNEQFF. The CDR3 nucleotides read TGTGCCAGCAGCTTAGGGGCGGGGGTCCACAATGAGCAGTTCTTC.

A remark on this clone: The same CDR3 can be traced to other DNA sequences in this sample. V and J are TRBV5-6 and TRBJ1-5, with 8 bases identical to TRBD1. With V trimmed by 5 bases and J by 6 bases, 4 bases remained unmatched. This CDR3 comprises 13 residues. In germline, CDR1 is SGHDT, CDR2 YYEEEE. CDR3 in DNA: TGTGCCAGCAGTACAGGGGGAGGTCAGCCCCAGCATTTT. Translated: CASSTGGGQPQHF.

The chain links TRBV10-1 to TRBJ2-2; 9 nucleotides match TRBD1. J lost 7 bases, V lost 4 bases, and 10 bases had no gene match. This CDR3 spans 16 amino acids. Germline V gene lookup returns CDR1 WNHNN and CDR2 SYGVQD (reference sequence). CDR3 nucleotide sequence: TGCGCCAGCAGTGTCTATACAGGGGGCGGAAACGGGGAGCTGTTTTTT. Its translation is CASSVYTGGGNGELFF.

V usage is TRBV7-9 and J usage is TRBJ2-3; D gene unclear. The CDR3 contains 14 residues. V lost 0 bases and J lost 2, with 6 bases in between. Germline V lookup: CDR1 SEHNR, CDR2 FQNEAQ (reference sequence). The CDR3 sequence: CASSLASLTDTQYF. The CDR3 nucleotides read TGTGCCAGCAGCTTAGCGTCCCTCACAGATACGCAGTATTTT.

The rearrangement links TRBV30 to TRBJ2-1; D might be TRBD1 or TRBD2, each matching 6 bases. Trimming removed 8 bases at V and 7 bases at J, with 18 bases between. The CDR3 totals 13 residues. CDR1 and CDR2 (germline): GTSNPN, SVGIG (reference sequence). In nucleotides, the CDR3 is TGTGCCCGGGGTGAGGGGGGCCGGAATGAGCAGTTCTTC. Its protein product is CARGEGGRNEQFF.

V gene TRBV25-1 combines with J gene TRBJ2-1; 7 nucleotides line up with TRBD1. Trimming cost V 4 bases and J 6 bases; bases outside gene matches: 9. This CDR3 is 15 amino acids long. Germline V CDR1 and CDR2: MGHDK, SYGVNS. CDR3 protein: CASSVTTGLRNEQFF. CDR3 DNA sequence: TGTGCCAGCAGTGTCACGACAGGGCTCCGCAATGAGCAGTTCTTC.